Detailed here is one TCR beta chain. The sample comes from a study of cytomegalovirus exposure and HLA in healthy donors. Germline loops: CDR1 MNHEY, CDR2 SMNVEV (reference sequence). Trimming took 5 bases from V and 4 from J, leaving 11 bases between them. The CDR3 has 13 residues. Amplification used 60 Vbeta primers and 13 Jbeta primers. TCRdb keeps only in-frame clones here, not all; method: immunoSEQ multiplex PCR. The sample yields around 250,000 clones, about 90% seen once. J is TRBJ1-2 and V is TRBV27; D gene uncertain. The sequence was obtained from a girl aged 2-15 years in good health and CMV-seronegative. The sample consisted of PBMCs. The CDR3 protein is CASSAAGGYGYTF. CDR3 nucleotide sequence: TGTGCCAGCAGTGCGGCGGGAGGCTATGGCTACACCTTC.